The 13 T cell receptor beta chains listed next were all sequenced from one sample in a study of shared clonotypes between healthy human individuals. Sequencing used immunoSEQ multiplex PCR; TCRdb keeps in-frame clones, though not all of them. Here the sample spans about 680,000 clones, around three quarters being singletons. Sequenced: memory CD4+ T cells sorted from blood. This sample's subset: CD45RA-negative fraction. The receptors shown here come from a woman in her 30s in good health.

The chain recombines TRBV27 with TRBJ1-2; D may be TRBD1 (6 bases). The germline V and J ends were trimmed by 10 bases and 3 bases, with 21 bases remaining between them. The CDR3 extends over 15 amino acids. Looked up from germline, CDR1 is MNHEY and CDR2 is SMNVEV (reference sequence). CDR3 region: CAIPTRDTSYYGYTF. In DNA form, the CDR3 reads TGTGCCATTCCCACCCGGGACACCTCATACTATGGCTACACCTTC.

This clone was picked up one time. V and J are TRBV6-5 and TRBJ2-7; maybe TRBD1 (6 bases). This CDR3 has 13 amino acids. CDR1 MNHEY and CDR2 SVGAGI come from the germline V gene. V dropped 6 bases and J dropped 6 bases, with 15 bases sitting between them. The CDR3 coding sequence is TGTGCCAGCAGAGGCTCAGGGGTTGGCGAGCAGTACTTC. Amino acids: CASRGSGVGEQYF.

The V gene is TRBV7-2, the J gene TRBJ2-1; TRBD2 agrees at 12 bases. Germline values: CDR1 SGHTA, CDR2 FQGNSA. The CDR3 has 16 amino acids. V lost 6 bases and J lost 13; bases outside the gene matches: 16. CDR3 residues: CASRQALAGGPLGQFF. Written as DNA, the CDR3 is TGTGCCAGCAGGCAAGCCCTAGCGGGAGGGCCCCTGGGACAGTTCTTC.

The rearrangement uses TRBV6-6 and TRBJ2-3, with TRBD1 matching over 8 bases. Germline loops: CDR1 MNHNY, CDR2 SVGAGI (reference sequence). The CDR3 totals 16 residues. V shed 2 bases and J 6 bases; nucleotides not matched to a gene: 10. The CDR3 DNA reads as TGTGCCAGCAGTTACGGGGGAGCAGGGGGCGCGGATACGCAGTATTTT. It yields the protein CASSYGGAGGADTQYF.

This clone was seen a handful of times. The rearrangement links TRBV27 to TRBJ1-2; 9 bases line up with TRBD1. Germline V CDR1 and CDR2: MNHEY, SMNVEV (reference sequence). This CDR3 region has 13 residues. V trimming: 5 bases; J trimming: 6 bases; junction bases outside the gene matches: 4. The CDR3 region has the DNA TGTGCCAGCAGTCCAGGGACAGGGAATGGCTACACCTTC. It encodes CASSPGTGNGYTF.

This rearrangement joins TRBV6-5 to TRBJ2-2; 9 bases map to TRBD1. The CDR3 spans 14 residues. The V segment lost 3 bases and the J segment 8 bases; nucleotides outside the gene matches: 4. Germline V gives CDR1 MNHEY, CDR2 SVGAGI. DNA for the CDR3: TGTGCCAGCAGTTATAGGACAGGGGTGGGGGAGCTGTTTTTT. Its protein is CASSYRTGVGELFF.

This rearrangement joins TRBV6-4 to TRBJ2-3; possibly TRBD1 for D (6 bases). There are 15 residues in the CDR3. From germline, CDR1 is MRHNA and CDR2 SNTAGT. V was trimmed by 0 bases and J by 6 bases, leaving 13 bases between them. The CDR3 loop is CASSDSLQGADTQYF. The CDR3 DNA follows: TGTGCCAGCAGTGACTCTCTACAGGGAGCCGATACGCAGTATTTT.

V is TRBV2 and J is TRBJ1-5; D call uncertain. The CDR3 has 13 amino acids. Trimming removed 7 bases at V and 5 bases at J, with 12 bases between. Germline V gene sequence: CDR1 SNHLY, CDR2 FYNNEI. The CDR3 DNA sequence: TGTGCCAGCACCAGGATTTGGGATCAGCCCCAGCATTTT. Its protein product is CASTRIWDQPQHF.

In nucleotides, the CDR3 is TGTGCCAGCAAAGGGCCGGAGGTTGGGTCCTACGAGCAGTACTTC. It is translated as CASKGPEVGSYEQYF. The chain has TRBV28 and TRBJ2-7, with a possible D match to TRBD2 (5 bases). The CDR3 covers 15 residues. Trimming cost V 7 bases and J 1 base, with 17 bases left between them. The germline gives CDR1 MDHEN, CDR2 SYDVKM.

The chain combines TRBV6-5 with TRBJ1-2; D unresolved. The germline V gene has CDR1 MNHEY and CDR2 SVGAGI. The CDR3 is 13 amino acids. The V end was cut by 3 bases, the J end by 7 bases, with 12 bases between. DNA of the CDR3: TGTGCCAGCAGTTATACCGGGGAGCCTGGCTACACCTTC. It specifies CASSYTGEPGYTF.

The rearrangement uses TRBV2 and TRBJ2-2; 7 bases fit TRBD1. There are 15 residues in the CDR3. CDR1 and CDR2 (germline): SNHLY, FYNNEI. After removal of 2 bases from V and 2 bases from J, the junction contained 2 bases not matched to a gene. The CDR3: CASSEYRGNTGELFF. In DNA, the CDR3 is TGTGCCAGCAGTGAATACAGGGGAAACACCGGGGAGCTGTTTTTT. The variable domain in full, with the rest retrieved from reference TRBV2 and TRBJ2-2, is EPEVTQTPSHQVTQMGQEVILRCVPISNHLYFYWYRQILGQKVEFLVSFYNNEISEKSEIFDDQFSVERPDGSNFTLKIRSTKLEDSAMYFCASSEYRGNTGELFFGEGSRLTVL.

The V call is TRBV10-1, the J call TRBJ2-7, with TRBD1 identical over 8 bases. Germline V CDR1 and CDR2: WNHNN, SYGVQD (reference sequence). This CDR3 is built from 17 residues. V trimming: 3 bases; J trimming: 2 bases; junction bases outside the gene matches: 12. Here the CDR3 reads CASSEHTWTGTTYEQYF. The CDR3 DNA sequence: TGCGCCAGCAGTGAACATACATGGACAGGGACGACCTACGAGCAGTACTTC.

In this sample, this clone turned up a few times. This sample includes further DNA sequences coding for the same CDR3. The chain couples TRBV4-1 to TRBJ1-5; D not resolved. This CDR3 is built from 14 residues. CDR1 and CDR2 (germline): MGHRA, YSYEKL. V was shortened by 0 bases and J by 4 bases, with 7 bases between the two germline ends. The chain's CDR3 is CASSQDQSNQPQHF. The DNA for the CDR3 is TGCGCCAGCAGCCAAGATCAATCAAATCAGCCCCAGCATTTT.